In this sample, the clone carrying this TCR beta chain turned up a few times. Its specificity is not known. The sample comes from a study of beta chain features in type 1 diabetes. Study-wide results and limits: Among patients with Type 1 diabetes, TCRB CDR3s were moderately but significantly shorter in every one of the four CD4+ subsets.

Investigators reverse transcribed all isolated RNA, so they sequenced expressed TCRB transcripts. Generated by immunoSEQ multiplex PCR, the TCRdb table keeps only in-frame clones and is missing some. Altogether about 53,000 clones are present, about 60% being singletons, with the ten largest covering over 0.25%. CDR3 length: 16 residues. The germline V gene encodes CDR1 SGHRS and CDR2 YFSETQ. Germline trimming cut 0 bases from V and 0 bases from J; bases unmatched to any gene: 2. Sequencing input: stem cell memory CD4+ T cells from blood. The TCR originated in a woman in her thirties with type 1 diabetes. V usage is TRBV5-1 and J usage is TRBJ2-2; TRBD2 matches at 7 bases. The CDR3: CASSLARGANTGELFF. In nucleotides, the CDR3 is TGCGCCAGCAGCTTGGCTCGGGGGGCGAACACCGGGGAGCTGTTTTTT.